The 14 T cell receptor beta chains below were found in one sample sequenced in a study of blood T cell repertoires in COVID-19. The table came from immunoSEQ multiplex PCR; TCRdb's copy has only in-frame clones and leaves some out. The profile shows about 120,000 clones, approximately 80% of them singletons. Sample: peripheral blood. The receptors here all came from a human donor in a cohort sampled during active COVID-19.

This clone has only one observation. The gene calls are TRBV4-1 and TRBJ2-7, with a weak D call TRBD1 (5 bases). The germline CDR1 and CDR2 sequences are MGHRA and YSYEKL. CDR3 length: 14 amino acids. V was pared by 5 bases and J by 0 bases, with 11 bases between. The CDR3 loop is CASSFRVDSYEQYF. CDR3 in DNA: TGCGCCAGCAGCTTCAGGGTGGACTCCTACGAGCAGTACTTC.

This clone was detected only a few times. V is TRBV29-1 and J is TRBJ2-7; weak D call: TRBD1 (7 bases). This CDR3 has 13 amino acids. Per the germline V gene, CDR1 is SQVTM and CDR2 is ANQGSEA. Trimming left V 4 bases short and J 3 bases short, with 13 bases between. Here the CDR3 DNA reads TGCAGCGTTGGAGCAGGGGGGATCTACGAGCAGTACTTC. This encodes CSVGAGGIYEQYF.

The chain is built from TRBV15 and TRBJ1-3; D gene unclear. The length of the CDR3 is 13 residues. V was pared by 2 bases and J by 4 bases, with 6 bases between. In germline, CDR1 is LNHNV, CDR2 YYDKDF (reference sequence). In nucleotides, the CDR3 is TGTGCCACCAGCAGACAGGCCGGAAACACCATATATTTT. It specifies CATSRQAGNTIYF.

J is TRBJ2-7 and V is TRBV10-3; a possible D gene is TRBD2 (5 bases). The CDR3 covers 15 residues. Germline V gene lookup returns CDR1 ENHRY and CDR2 SYGVKD. Trimming left V 3 bases short and J 7 bases short, with 19 bases between. CDR3 residues: CAISDLAEGPWEQYF. For the CDR3, the DNA is TGTGCCATCAGTGACCTCGCCGAGGGCCCCTGGGAGCAGTACTTC.

V and J are TRBV25-1 and TRBJ2-3, with TRBD1 identical over 8 bases. Germline assignment: CDR1 MGHDK and CDR2 SYGVNS. The V and J ends lost 3 bases and 5 bases, in that order; junction bases with no gene match: 7. The CDR3 extends over 15 amino acids. For the CDR3, the DNA is TGTGCCAGCAGTGACCCAGGGGGCCTACTAGATACGCAGTATTTT. This sequence encodes CASSDPGGLLDTQYF.

About this clone: Additional DNA sequences in this sample encode the identical CDR3. The CDR3, as DNA: TGTGCCAGCAGTTACACCTCAGGGGGCCACGAGCAGTACTTC. It encodes CASSYTSGGHEQYF. This chain uses TRBV6-5 with TRBJ2-7, with 8 nucleotides matching TRBD1. V trimming: 2 bases; J trimming: 5 bases; junction bases outside the gene matches: 5. Germline V gene lookup returns CDR1 MNHEY and CDR2 SVGAGI. CDR3 length: 14 residues.

The rearrangement joins TRBV4-1 to TRBJ1-1, with D maybe TRBD1 (5 bases). Germline CDR1 MGHRA, CDR2 YSYEKL. Trimming stripped 1 base from V and 1 base from J, with 13 bases between. The CDR3 runs to 16 residues. The CDR3 reads CASSQVPEDKNTEAFF. The DNA for the CDR3 is TGCGCCAGCAGCCAAGTGCCCGAGGACAAGAACACTGAAGCTTTCTTT.

The chain couples TRBV7-9 to TRBJ1-1; D ambiguous. Germline V gene lookup returns CDR1 SEHNR and CDR2 FQNEAQ (reference sequence). The CDR3 sequence is 12 residues long. Trimming shortened V by 11 bases and J by 3 bases, and 13 bases separated the two germline ends. In DNA form, the CDR3 reads TGTGCCGTTGCCCTGGAGTACACTGAAGCTTTCTTT. This codes for CAVALEYTEAFF.

The V gene is TRBV7-2, the J gene TRBJ2-7, with D possibly TRBD1 on 6 matching bases. The germline gives CDR1 SGHTA, CDR2 FQGNSA. V lost 4 bases, J lost 4 bases, and 11 bases lay in between. This CDR3 comprises 13 residues. CDR3 DNA sequence: TGTGCCAGCAGCTCCAGGGGTGGGTACGAGCAGTACTTC. This sequence encodes CASSSRGGYEQYF.

CDR3 nucleotides: TGTGCCACCGGACAGTTCAATGAGCAGTTCTTC. Amino acid sequence: CATGQFNEQFF. The V call is TRBV6-6, the J call TRBJ2-1, with TRBD1 as a possible D gene (6 bases). The length of the CDR3 is 11 residues. Per germline, CDR1 MNHNY and CDR2 SVGAGI (reference sequence). Deletions cut 10 bases from V and 6 bases from J, with 10 bases between.

The gene calls are TRBV2 and TRBJ1-1, with 9 bases aligning to TRBD1. CDR3 length: 16 amino acids. Germline V gene lookup returns CDR1 SNHLY and CDR2 FYNNEI. V trimming: 3 bases; J trimming: 1 base; junction bases outside the gene matches: 6. The DNA for the CDR3 is TGTGCCAGCAGTGAGTTACAGGGGGCGAAGAACACTGAAGCTTTCTTT. The encoded protein is CASSELQGAKNTEAFF. The variable domain in full, with the rest retrieved from reference TRBV2 and TRBJ1-1, is EPEVTQTPSHQVTQMGQEVILRCVPISNHLYFYWYRQILGQKVEFLVSFYNNEISEKSEIFDDQFSVERPDGSNFTLKIRSTKLEDSAMYFCASSELQGAKNTEAFFGQGTRLTVV.

A single count supports this clone. This sequence joins TRBV12-1 and TRBJ1-2. TRBV12-1 is a known pseudogene. The CDR3 sequence is 19 residues long. Here the CDR3 reads CASSRIPEGRSEPNYGYTF. The CDR3 nucleotides read TGTGCCAGCAGCCGTATCCCAGAGGGTCGCTCCGAACCAAACTATGGCTACACCTTC.

V gene TRBV5-8 combines with J gene TRBJ2-7; 8 nucleotides align to TRBD1. CDR3 length equals 13 residues. Germline V gene sequence: CDR1 SGHTS, CDR2 YDEGEE. V was pared by 5 bases and J by 2 bases, with 3 bases of the junction left unmatched. In DNA form, the CDR3 reads TGTGCCAGCAGGGGGACAGGAACCTACGAGCAGTACTTC. It codes for CASRGTGTYEQYF.

The CDR3, as DNA: TGTGCCAGCAGCGTAGGAGAGGGCGAGGGCTACGAGCAGTACTTC. Translation: CASSVGEGEGYEQYF. V and J are TRBV9 and TRBJ2-7; D is possibly TRBD2 (5 bases). V was cut by 0 bases and J by 3 bases, with 13 bases left in between. This CDR3 is built from 15 residues. Germline-derived CDR1 and CDR2 are SGDLS and YYNGEE.